The 16 T cell receptor beta chains listed next were all sequenced from one sample in a study of PD-L1 blockade in urothelial cancer. Indicated time point: pretreatment peripheral blood. This table comes from immunoSEQ multiplex PCR, and its TCRdb copy is limited to in-frame clones, with some not included. The repertoire includes about 56,000 clones, 65% to 90% of them detected once, and 15% to 19% sits in the top ten. The starting material was PBMCs, obtained around atezolizumab (anti-PD-L1) treatment. These receptors came from a man in his 70s with urothelial cancer.

The gene calls are TRBV25-1 and TRBJ1-1; TRBD1 agrees at 7 bases. The CDR3 totals 13 residues. Losses at the gene ends were 5 bases for V and 4 bases for J; bases not matched to a gene: 4. Looked up from germline, CDR1 is MGHDK and CDR2 is SYGVNS. CDR3 sequence: CASSRTGSTEAFF. CDR3 nucleotides: TGTGCCAGCAGTAGGACAGGAAGCACTGAAGCTTTCTTT.

The rearrangement uses TRBV7-3 and TRBJ2-7; perhaps TRBD2 as D (7 bases). Germline assignment: CDR1 SGHTA and CDR2 FQGTGA. This CDR3 region has 17 residues. V was trimmed by 3 bases and J by 1 base, leaving 19 bases between them. CDR3 bases: TGTGCCAGCAGCTTCCCGGGGTCCGGGGGGCCTTCCTACGAGCAGTACTTC. It encodes CASSFPGSGGPSYEQYF.

The chain is built from TRBV29-1 and TRBJ2-5, with TRBD1 matching over 8 bases. CDR3 length equals 12 residues. With V trimmed by 4 bases and J by 5 bases, 3 bases remained unmatched. Germline assignment: CDR1 SQVTM and CDR2 ANQGSEA. The CDR3, as DNA: TGCAGCGTTGTACGACAGGGGGAGACCCAGTACTTC. Translation gives CSVVRQGETQYF.

This rearrangement joins TRBV5-6 to TRBJ2-7; D may be TRBD2 (6 bases). The V end lost 3 bases, the J end lost 3 bases, and 16 bases lay between the germline ends. The germline V gene encodes CDR1 SGHDT and CDR2 YYEEEE. The CDR3 length is 15 residues. The CDR3 DNA reads TGTGCCAGCAGCTACGGCGGAGGGGCGTTCTACGAGCAGTACTTC. As protein: CASSYGGGAFYEQYF.

J is TRBJ2-3 and V is TRBV6-6, with 7 bases identical to TRBD1. The CDR3 consists of 15 residues. V lost 8 bases to trimming and J lost 5 bases; unmatched junction nucleotides: 13. In germline, CDR1 is MNHNY, CDR2 SVGAGI (reference sequence). CDR3: CASRIDREPVDTQYF. DNA for the CDR3: TGTGCCAGCCGTATAGACAGGGAGCCTGTAGATACGCAGTATTTT.

The V and J genes are TRBV5-1 and TRBJ2-5; tentative D call: TRBD2 (6 bases). The CDR3 runs 15 residues. Germline V gene data show CDR1 as SGHRS and CDR2 as YFSETQ. The V end was cut by 1 base, the J end by 2 bases, with 12 bases between. The CDR3 coding sequence is TGCGCCAGCAGCTTGTTAGCGGACCCTCAAGAGACCCAGTACTTC. This encodes CASSLLADPQETQYF.

V is TRBV5-1 and J is TRBJ1-1; D might be TRBD1 (6 bases). V was shortened by 7 bases and J by 0 bases, with 13 bases between the two germline ends. The CDR3 covers 14 residues. The germline gives CDR1 SGHRS, CDR2 YFSETQ. CDR3 region: CASSPGTLNTEAFF. The CDR3 nucleotides read TGCGCCAGCTCTCCCGGGACATTGAACACTGAAGCTTTCTTT.

This chain uses TRBV28 with TRBJ2-1; D is perhaps TRBD1 (6 bases). Per germline, CDR1 MDHEN and CDR2 SYDVKM. The CDR3 is made up of 19 amino acids. V lost 8 bases and J 10 bases, leaving 36 bases between the germline ends. The CDR3 sequence is CASETLDRQDLKLYREQFF. For the CDR3, the DNA is TGTGCCAGCGAAACCCTCGACAGGCAGGATCTTAAACTTTATCGGGAGCAGTTCTTC.

CDR3 in DNA: TGTGCCAGTAGTGCAGGGCACCTGCTAGCTAACTATGGCTACACCTTC. Protein sequence: CASSAGHLLANYGYTF. The chain combines TRBV19 with TRBJ1-2, with D possibly matching TRBD1 (5 bases). Germline V gene sequence: CDR1 LNHDA, CDR2 SQIVND (reference sequence). CDR3 length: 16 amino acids. The germline V and J ends were trimmed by 5 bases and 0 bases, with 16 bases remaining between them.

The chain combines TRBV7-3 with TRBJ2-5; TRBD2 is a possible D gene (6 bases). This CDR3 spans 14 amino acids. CDR1 is SGHTA and CDR2 is FQGTGA in the germline V gene. Trimming removed 5 bases at V and 1 base at J, with 11 bases between. The CDR3: CASSPLGGQETQYF. In DNA form, the CDR3 reads TGTGCCAGCAGCCCCTTGGGGGGCCAAGAGACCCAGTACTTC.

The chain links TRBV21-1 to TRBJ1-2; the table's D call, TRBD1, has no DNA check behind it. TRBV21-1 represents a pseudogene. The CDR3 length is 16 residues. The CDR3 nucleotides read TGTGCCAGCAGCAAAGCGCGGCAGGGGAATAACTATGGCTACACCTTC. Encoded protein: CASSKARQGNNYGYTF.

The genes are TRBV28 and TRBJ1-2; D ambiguous. V dropped 2 bases and J dropped 4 bases, with 11 bases sitting between them. The CDR3 contains 14 residues. CDR1 and CDR2 (germline): MDHEN, SYDVKM. The CDR3 DNA follows: TGTGCCAGCAGTTTAGGAGGCCAGATCTATGGCTACACCTTC. It yields the protein CASSLGGQIYGYTF.

The chain employs TRBV18 and TRBJ1-4, with D uncertain. The CDR3 spans 15 residues. Germline values: CDR1 KGHSH, CDR2 LQKENI. V was trimmed by 6 bases and J by 3 bases, leaving 14 bases between them. The CDR3 DNA follows: TGTGCCAGCTCTCCCAGGCGGGATCCTAATGAAAAACTGTTTTTT. Translation gives CASSPRRDPNEKLFF.

V usage is TRBV11-2 and J usage is TRBJ2-1; TRBD1 might be the D (6 bases). Between the trimmed V and J ends, which lost 5 bases and 6 bases, there was a span of 17 bases. The CDR3 totals 15 residues. Germline CDR1 and CDR2: SGHAT and FQNNGV. This chain's CDR3 is CASSLQGRFFNEQFF. CDR3 nucleotide sequence: TGTGCCAGCAGCCTACAGGGAAGGTTTTTCAATGAGCAGTTCTTC.

This sequence joins TRBV11-2 and TRBJ2-2; D is possibly TRBD1 (6 bases). This CDR3 is built from 18 residues. Trimming shortened V by 6 bases and J by 0 bases, and 20 bases separated the two germline ends. In germline, CDR1 is SGHAT, CDR2 FQNNGV. The CDR3: CASRDTGTPYANTGELFF. CDR3 DNA sequence: TGTGCCAGCAGGGACACCGGGACACCCTATGCGAACACCGGGGAGCTGTTTTTT. The full variable domain, with the rest looked up from reference TRBV11-2 and TRBJ2-2, is EAGVAQSPRYKIIEKRQSVAFWCNPISGHATLYWYQQILGQGPKLLIQFQNNGVVDDSQLPKDRFSAERLKGVDSTLKIQPAKLEDSAVYLCASRDTGTPYANTGELFFGEGSRLTVL.

The chain links TRBV7-2 to TRBJ1-5, with 10 bases lining up with TRBD1. Per germline, CDR1 SGHTA and CDR2 FQGNSA. V was pared by 5 bases and J by 6 bases, with 7 bases of the junction left unmatched. The CDR3 spans 15 residues. CDR3 coding DNA: TGTGCCAGCAGCAAGACAGGGGGCCAGGGTCAGCCCCAGCATTTT. Its translation: CASSKTGGQGQPQHF.